The T cell receptor beta chain under discussion was sequenced for a study of T cell responses to AZD1222 COVID-19 vaccine. About this clone itself: Antigen unknown.

Trimming left V 1 base short and J 2 bases short, with 16 bases between. CDR3 length: 17 amino acids. Looked up from germline, CDR1 is MGHRA and CDR2 is YSYEKL. General observations from the study: Unmutated regions of variants are reportedly targeted by nearly half of spike-specific TCRs.

The data were produced by immunoSEQ multiplex PCR, yet TCRdb's version contains in-frame clones alone and is incomplete. The sample consists of 80,000 to 90,000 clones, roughly 90% of them appearing once. The clonotype was recovered from an adult in good health. The input for sequencing was peripheral blood, taken on day 0 of AZD1222 vaccination. The gene calls are TRBV4-1 and TRBJ2-3; D not resolved. The CDR3 reads CASSQGHRKGITDTQYF. The CDR3 DNA sequence: TGCGCCAGCAGCCAAGGCCACCGGAAGGGTATCACAGATACGCAGTATTTT.